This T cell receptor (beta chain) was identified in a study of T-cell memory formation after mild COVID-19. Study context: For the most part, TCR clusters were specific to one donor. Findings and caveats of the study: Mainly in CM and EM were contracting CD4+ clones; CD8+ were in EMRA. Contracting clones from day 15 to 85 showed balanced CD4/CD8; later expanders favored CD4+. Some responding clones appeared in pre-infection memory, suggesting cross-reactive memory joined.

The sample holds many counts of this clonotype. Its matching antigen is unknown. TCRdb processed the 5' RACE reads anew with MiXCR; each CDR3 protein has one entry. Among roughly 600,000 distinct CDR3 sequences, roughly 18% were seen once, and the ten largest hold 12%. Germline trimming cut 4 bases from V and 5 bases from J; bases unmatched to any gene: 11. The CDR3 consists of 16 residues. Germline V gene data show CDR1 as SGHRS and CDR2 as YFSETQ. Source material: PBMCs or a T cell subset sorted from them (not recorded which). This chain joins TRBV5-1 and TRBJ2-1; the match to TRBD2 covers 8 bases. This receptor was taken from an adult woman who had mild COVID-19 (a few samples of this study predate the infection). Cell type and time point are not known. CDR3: CASSPTLSGSNNEQFF. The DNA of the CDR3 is TGCGCCAGCAGCCCGACCTTGAGCGGGAGCAACAATGAGCAGTTCTTC.